Below are 5 T cell receptor beta chains sequenced from a single sample in a study of blood T cell repertoires in COVID-19. Clones were sequenced by immunoSEQ multiplex PCR, and TCRdb holds only the in-frame ones, with some missing. The sample includes hundreds of thousands of clones, about 91% of them seen just once. The sample was PBMCs or T cells enriched from blood (not recorded which). The origin of the receptors is a woman aged 40 to 50 who had recovered from COVID-19.

This chain connects TRBV7-2 to TRBJ2-1, with a tentative D call TRBD1 (6 bases). The V gene lost 0 bases and the J gene lost 4 bases, with 10 bases spanning the gap. CDR3 length: 15 residues. CDR1 SGHTA and CDR2 FQGNSA come from the germline V gene. CDR3 DNA: TGTGCCAGCAGCTTAGCCCCGGACAGATACAATGAGCAGTTCTTC. This sequence encodes CASSLAPDRYNEQFF.

The CDR3 loop is CASRRGYEQYF. The CDR3 bases are TGTGCCAGCAGGCGGGGGTACGAGCAGTACTTC. J is TRBJ2-7 and V is TRBV27; 7 nucleotides line up with TRBD2. V lost 6 bases to trimming and J lost 4 bases; unmatched junction nucleotides: 0. Germline V gene sequence: CDR1 MNHEY, CDR2 SMNVEV (reference sequence). The CDR3 covers 11 residues.

The V gene is TRBV4-3, the J gene TRBJ1-1; D unclear. The CDR3 covers 13 residues. CDR1 and CDR2 from the germline V gene are LGHNA and YSLEER. V lost 4 bases and J lost 6, with 12 bases in between. In nucleotides, the CDR3 is TGCGCCAGCAGCCTTTTTCAAGAGTCTGAAGCTTTCTTT. This translates into CASSLFQESEAFF.

V is TRBV7-2 and J is TRBJ2-3, with 7 bases that match TRBD1. The CDR3 sequence is 13 residues long. V dropped 3 bases and J dropped 4; count of bases not matched to a gene: 1. In germline, CDR1 is SGHTA, CDR2 FQGNSA. The CDR3 reads CASSFQGADTQYF. The CDR3, as DNA: TGTGCCAGCAGCTTCCAGGGGGCAGATACGCAGTATTTT.

The rearrangement links TRBV25-1 to TRBJ1-4; D uncertain. The CDR3 has 16 residues. The V end lost 1 base, the J end lost 5 bases, and 14 bases lay between the germline ends. Per the germline V gene, CDR1 is MGHDK and CDR2 is SYGVNS. The CDR3 DNA reads as TGTGCCAGCAGTGAATGGGCATTGTCCAGAAATGAAAAACTGTTTTTT. It yields the protein CASSEWALSRNEKLFF.